This T cell receptor beta chain was found in a study of blood T cell repertoires in COVID-19. Methods used by the authors: Nucleated cell number was recorded as an estimate derived from reference gene primer amplification. The assay was immunoSEQ multiplex PCR, and TCRdb's table has in-frame clones only and misses some. D and trimming come from the DNA, and the V and J calls and clone size come from that table. This sample carries more than 75,000 clones, about 89% of them seen once, and the ten largest clones take roughly 2.5%. The germline V gene has CDR1 SGHRS and CDR2 YFSETQ. The CDR3 runs 11 residues. V lost 2 bases to trimming and J lost 7 bases, with 3 bases between them.

This rearrangement joins TRBV5-1 to TRBJ2-2; D gene uncertain. Sequenced: peripheral blood. The origin of this receptor is a man between 50 and 59 years old with COVID-19, enrolled during active disease. CDR3 in amino acids: CASSFLGELFF. CDR3 DNA: TGCGCCAGCAGCTTTCTCGGGGAGCTGTTTTTT. Based on the CDR3 plus reference TRBV5-1 and TRBJ2-2, the full variable domain is KAGVTQTPRYLIKTRGQQVTLSCSPISGHRSVSWYQQTPGQGLQFLFEYFSETQRNKGNFPGRFSGRQFSNSRSEMNVSTLELGDSALYLCASSFLGELFFGEGSRLTVL.